This T cell receptor beta chain is drawn from a study of blood T cell repertoires in COVID-19. About the research overall: Samples representing acute and convalescent COVID-19 were sourced from the United States, Italy and Spain. T cells, B-cell-depleted T cells, or PBMCs provided the cDNA or gDNA that served as material.

Trimming took off 6 bases at V and 2 bases at J, with 15 bases between the two ends. This CDR3 is 15 amino acids long. CDR1 and CDR2 from the germline V gene are MGHRA and YSYEKL. This clone was seen a few times. Patients at the Seattle site were enrolled during active infection and followed longitudinally. Authors' processing steps: Reference gene primer amplification in the assay estimated nucleated cell counts. The protocol was immunoSEQ multiplex PCR, while the TCRdb copy is restricted to in-frame clones and leaves out a portion. V and J calls and clone size are those listed in that table; D and trimming were worked out from the DNA. The data contain more than 200,000 clones, around four fifths of them singletons.

This TCR was sampled from a woman of 80 years or more with COVID-19, enrolled during active disease. This chain joins TRBV4-1 and TRBJ2-3, with a possible D match to TRBD2 (6 bases). Sequenced material: peripheral blood. CDR3 protein: CASSTGDYSTDTQYF. In nucleotides, the CDR3 is TGCGCCAGCAGTACGGGGGATTATTCCACAGATACGCAGTATTTT.